These 15 T cell receptor beta chains came from one sample sequenced in a study of cytomegalovirus exposure and HLA in healthy donors (TCRdb year 2017). Libraries came from the immunoSEQ multiplex PCR assay. For the multiplex PCR, a mixture combining 60 forward primers for TCR Vbeta segments and 13 reverse primers for TCR Jbeta segments was used. In its TCRdb copy, this immuneACCESS table keeps in-frame sequences only and misses some clones. Where compared with another copy, unresolved V genes explain less than half of these, and the others have no known cause. This specimen's table enumerates more than 100,000 clones. The top ten constitute around 3.6% of the sample. The sample taken for sequencing was PBMCs. All receptors derive from a man aged 18-30 years in good health and CMV-seronegative.

This rearrangement joins TRBV2 to TRBJ2-2, with 13 positions matching TRBD2. The CDR3 length is 17 residues. Trimming cost V 1 base and J 2 bases; bases outside gene matches: 1. Per germline, CDR1 SNHLY and CDR2 FYNNEI. The CDR3 nucleotides read TGTGCCAGCAGTGAAGGGACTAGCGGGGGCAACACCGGGGAGCTGTTTTTT. Residues: CASSEGTSGGNTGELFF. The full variable domain, in which reference TRBV2 and TRBJ2-2 provide the parts outside the CDR3, is EPEVTQTPSHQVTQMGQEVILRCVPISNHLYFYWYRQILGQKVEFLVSFYNNEISEKSEIFDDQFSVERPDGSNFTLKIRSTKLEDSAMYFCASSEGTSGGNTGELFFGEGSRLTVL.

J is TRBJ1-4 and V is TRBV20-1; tentatively, D is TRBD1 (6 bases). This CDR3 contains 11 residues. Germline loops: CDR1 DFQATT, CDR2 SNEGSKA (reference sequence). Trimming stripped 7 bases from V and 12 bases from J, with 15 bases between. Written as DNA, the CDR3 is TGCAGTGGAGCATCAGGGGCAGAACTGTTTTTT. It yields the protein CSGASGAELFF.

V and J are TRBV19 and TRBJ2-3; 8 bases line up with TRBD2. The trim removed 9 bases at V and 1 base at J, leaving 9 bases unmatched. This CDR3 region has 15 residues. Germline CDR1 and CDR2: LNHDA and SQIVND (reference sequence). The CDR3 is CASSSGPRGTDTQYF. The CDR3 bases are TGTGCCAGCTCTAGCGGGCCACGGGGCACAGATACGCAGTATTTT.

The rearrangement uses TRBV18 and TRBJ2-1, with D possibly matching TRBD1 (6 bases). Germline assignment: CDR1 KGHSH and CDR2 LQKENI. V was trimmed by 5 bases and J by 5 bases, leaving 10 bases between them. The CDR3 is made up of 13 amino acids. CDR3 amino acids: CASSADRNNEQFF. In DNA, the CDR3 is TGTGCCAGCTCAGCGGACAGAAACAATGAGCAGTTCTTC.

The V call is TRBV6-5, the J call TRBJ1-3, with D possibly matching TRBD1 (6 bases). Trimming cost V 7 bases and J 0 bases, with 13 bases left between them. CDR1 is MNHEY, CDR2 SVGAGI, per germline. This CDR3 has 15 residues. CDR3 nucleotide sequence: TGTGCCAGCACCCTAACAGGGACCTCTGGAAACACCATATATTTT. Amino acids: CASTLTGTSGNTIYF.

J is TRBJ2-1 and V is TRBV2; TRBD2 aligns across 14 bases. CDR1 SNHLY and CDR2 FYNNEI come from the germline V gene. Losses at the gene ends were 6 bases for V and 1 base for J; bases not matched to a gene: 2. There are 16 residues in the CDR3. The CDR3 bases are TGTGCCAGCAGCGGGACTAGCGGGAGATCCTACAATGAGCAGTTCTTC. It specifies CASSGTSGRSYNEQFF.

Concerning this clone itself: One end of the junction is discordant with germline, which a read error may explain. The chain couples TRBV7-7 to TRBJ2-1; TRBD2 matches at 11 bases. The CDR3 totals 15 residues. Per the germline V gene, CDR1 is SSHAT and CDR2 is FNYEAQ (reference sequence). In nucleotides, the CDR3 is TGTGCTAGCAGCTTAGGTACTAGCGGGGGCAATGAGCAGTTCTTC. Translation gives CASSLGTSGGNEQFF.

The J gene is TRBJ1-3, the V gene TRBV29-1; D is possibly TRBD1 (6 bases). This CDR3 has 13 amino acids. The V gene's germline CDR1 is SQVTM and CDR2 ANQGSEA. V was cut by 5 bases and J by 3 bases, with 11 bases left in between. CDR3 nucleotide sequence: TGCAGCGTTTTAACAGGGCTTGGAAACACCATATATTTT. Protein sequence: CSVLTGLGNTIYF.

The CDR3 DNA is TGTGCCAGCACCCCGGGCGGGGAGATCACAGATACGCAGTATTTT. It specifies CASTPGGEITDTQYF. This chain uses TRBV7-9 with TRBJ2-3; weak D call: TRBD2 (6 bases). CDR1 and CDR2 (germline): SEHNR, FQNEAQ (reference sequence). Trimming removed 7 bases at V and 2 bases at J, with 16 bases between. The CDR3 is 15 amino acids.

The chain links TRBV28 to TRBJ1-2; no clear D. The V gene lost 6 bases and the J gene lost 0 bases, with 11 bases spanning the gap. The CDR3 covers 14 residues. Germline V gene data show CDR1 as MDHEN and CDR2 as SYDVKM. The CDR3 DNA follows: TGTGCCAGCAGCGTAGGAGCCTCTAACTATGGCTACACCTTC. Residues: CASSVGASNYGYTF.

Notes on this clone: This sample also contains other DNA sequences that code for the same CDR3. The chain employs TRBV7-8 and TRBJ1-5; maybe TRBD1 (5 bases). V was shortened by 2 bases and J by 7 bases, with 9 bases between the two germline ends. Per the germline V gene, CDR1 is SGHVS and CDR2 is FQNEAQ. This CDR3 contains 13 residues. The CDR3 loop is CASSLQGGQPQHF. CDR3 in DNA: TGTGCCAGCAGCTTACAGGGAGGACAGCCCCAGCATTTT.

This chain links TRBV5-1 with TRBJ1-1; no clear D gene. V lost 0 bases and J 4 bases, leaving 7 bases between the germline ends. Looked up from germline, CDR1 is SGHRS and CDR2 is YFSETQ. CDR3 length: 13 amino acids. CDR3: CASSLGLATEAFF. CDR3 nucleotides: TGCGCCAGCAGCTTGGGTTTGGCCACTGAAGCTTTCTTT.

The chain carries TRBV5-1 and TRBJ1-1; D gene uncertain. V was clipped by 3 bases and J by 6 bases, with 12 bases between them. This CDR3 has 13 amino acids. Germline values: CDR1 SGHRS, CDR2 YFSETQ. The CDR3 DNA follows: TGCGCCAGCAGCTACGGGTCTCGGGCTGAAGCTTTCTTT. It yields the protein CASSYGSRAEAFF.

The V and J genes are TRBV5-1 and TRBJ2-2, with D maybe TRBD1 (6 bases). This CDR3 is 17 amino acids long. CDR1 is SGHRS and CDR2 is YFSETQ in the germline V gene. Trimming took off 2 bases at V and 4 bases at J, with 18 bases between the two ends. CDR3 amino acids: CASSFLAQGQGTGELFF. CDR3 nucleotide sequence: TGCGCCAGCAGCTTTCTAGCACAGGGTCAGGGCACCGGGGAGCTGTTTTTT.

The rearrangement joins TRBV28 to TRBJ1-2; D is undetermined. The CDR3 covers 15 residues. Germline V gene sequence: CDR1 MDHEN, CDR2 SYDVKM. V shed 1 base and J shed 3 bases, with 12 bases lying between them. CDR3 residues: CASSLFRMEDYGYTF. The DNA of the CDR3 is TGTGCCAGCAGTTTATTCAGGATGGAAGACTATGGCTACACCTTC.